This T cell receptor (beta chain) emerged from a study of T cell responses to AZD1222 COVID-19 vaccine. Across the study: Pooled samples include second doses given at about 4 or 12 weeks.

Concerning this clone itself: Its cognate antigen is unknown.

Clones were sequenced by immunoSEQ multiplex PCR, and TCRdb holds only the in-frame ones, with some missing. The sample lists some 100,000 clones, around 90% seen once, with around 1.7% in the top ten. This CDR3 has 12 residues. Per the germline V gene, CDR1 is DFQATT and CDR2 is SNEGSKA (reference sequence). The V end lost 3 bases, the J end lost 7 bases, and 13 bases lay between the germline ends. Points from the study as a whole: Across the whole spike, CD4 TCRs peaked at regions 160-218 and 743-854. Repertoire samples came only from after the peak T cell response. Spike-specific TCR breadth and depth rose after two AZD1222 doses.

The sample consisted of peripheral blood, taken on day 0 of AZD1222 vaccination. The chain is built from TRBV20-1 and TRBJ2-7; D unclear. The receptor was derived from an adult in good health. DNA for the CDR3: TGCAGTGCTAGTGGGCGAGGCTGGGAGCAGTACTTC. Residues: CSASGRGWEQYF.